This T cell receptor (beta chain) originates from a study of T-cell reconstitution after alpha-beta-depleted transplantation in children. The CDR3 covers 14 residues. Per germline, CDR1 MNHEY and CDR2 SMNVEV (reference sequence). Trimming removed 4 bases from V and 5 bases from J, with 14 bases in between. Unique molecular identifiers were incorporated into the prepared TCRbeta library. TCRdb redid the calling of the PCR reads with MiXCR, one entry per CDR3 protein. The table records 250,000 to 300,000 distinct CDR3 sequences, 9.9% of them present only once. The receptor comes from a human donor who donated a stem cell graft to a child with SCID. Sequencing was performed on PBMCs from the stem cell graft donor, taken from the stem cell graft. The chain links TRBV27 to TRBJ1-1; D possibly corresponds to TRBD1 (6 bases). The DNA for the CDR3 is TGTGCCAGCAGTTCGCTCGAGGGGGGAACTGAAGCTTTCTTT. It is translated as CASSSLEGGTEAFF.